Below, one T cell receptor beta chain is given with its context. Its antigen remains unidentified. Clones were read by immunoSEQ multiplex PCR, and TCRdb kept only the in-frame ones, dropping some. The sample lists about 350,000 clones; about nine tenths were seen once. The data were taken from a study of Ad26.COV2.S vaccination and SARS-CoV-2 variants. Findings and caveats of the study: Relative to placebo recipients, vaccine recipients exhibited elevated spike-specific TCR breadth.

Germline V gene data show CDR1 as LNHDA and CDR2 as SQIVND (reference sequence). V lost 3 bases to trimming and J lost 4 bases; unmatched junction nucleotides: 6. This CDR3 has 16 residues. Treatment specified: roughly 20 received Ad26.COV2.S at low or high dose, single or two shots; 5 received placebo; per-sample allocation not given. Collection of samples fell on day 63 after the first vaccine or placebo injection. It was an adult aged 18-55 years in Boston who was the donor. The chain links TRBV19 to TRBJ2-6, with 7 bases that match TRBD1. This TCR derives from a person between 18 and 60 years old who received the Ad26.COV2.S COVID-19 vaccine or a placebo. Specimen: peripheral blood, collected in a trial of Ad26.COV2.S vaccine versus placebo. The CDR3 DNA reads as TGTGCCAGTAGTATCTACAGGGGATCGGGGGCCAACGTCCTGACTTTC. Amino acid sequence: CASSIYRGSGANVLTF.